These 25 T cell receptor beta chains were sequenced from one sample in a study of blood T cell repertoires in COVID-19. The table came from immunoSEQ multiplex PCR; TCRdb's copy has only in-frame clones and leaves some out. The table records 160,000 or so clones, about 80% of them present only once. The sequenced sample was peripheral blood. The source of these receptors is a human donor in a cohort sampled during active COVID-19.

This clone was counted only a few times. The chain has TRBV19 and TRBJ1-1; 9 bases agree with TRBD1. V trimming: 4 bases; J trimming: 1 base; junction bases outside the gene matches: 4. This CDR3 region has 15 residues. Germline V lookup: CDR1 LNHDA, CDR2 SQIVND (reference sequence). The CDR3 DNA sequence: TGTGCCAGTAGTAAACCGGGACAGGGGAACACTGAAGCTTTCTTT. This translates into CASSKPGQGNTEAFF.

This rearrangement joins TRBV11-2 to TRBJ1-3; 7 bases are shared with TRBD1. This CDR3 is 15 amino acids long. The V gene end was trimmed by 0 bases and the J gene end by 8 bases; junction bases not matched to a gene: 7. Germline CDR1 and CDR2: SGHAT and FQNNGV. The CDR3 here is CASSLDRGITDTIYF. DNA for the CDR3: TGTGCCAGCAGCTTAGACAGGGGGATAACGGACACCATATATTTT.

The V gene is TRBV7-9, the J gene TRBJ2-1; TRBD2 might be the D (6 bases). CDR1 SEHNR and CDR2 FQNEAQ come from the germline V gene (reference sequence). Trimming cost V 8 bases and J 7 bases, with 24 bases left between them. CDR3 length equals 16 residues. The CDR3 region is CASGPRRRVSANEQFF. For the CDR3, the DNA is TGTGCCAGCGGACCTAGGAGGAGGGTATCGGCTAATGAGCAGTTCTTC.

This CDR3 reads CASSSSGTGGYEQYF. CDR3 DNA sequence: TGTGCCAGCAGCTCCTCCGGGACAGGGGGCTACGAGCAGTACTTC. The chain recombines TRBV7-2 with TRBJ2-7; 11 bases align to TRBD1. V was pared by 4 bases and J by 3 bases, with 5 bases of the junction left unmatched. Germline V CDR1 and CDR2: SGHTA, FQGNSA. The CDR3 extends over 15 amino acids. The whole variable domain, filled in from reference TRBV7-2 and TRBJ2-7, reads GAGVSQSPSNKVTEKGKDVELRCDPISGHTALYWYRQSLGQGLEFLIYFQGNSAPDKSGLPSDRFSAERTGGSVSTLTIQRTQQEDSAVYLCASSSSGTGGYEQYFGPGTRLTVT.

A single count supports this clone. The chain combines TRBV7-8 with TRBJ2-5, with 7 bases lining up with TRBD2. Germline lookup yields CDR1 SGHVS and CDR2 FQNEAQ. V lost 5 bases, J lost 2 bases, and 5 bases stayed unmatched. The CDR3 extends over 14 amino acids. The CDR3 DNA is TGTGCCAGCAGCCCAGGGAGGGGACAAGAGACCCAGTACTTC. Its translation: CASSPGRGQETQYF.

This clone was observed at least ten times. V gene TRBV7-2 combines with J gene TRBJ1-5, with unresolved D. CDR1 is SGHTA and CDR2 is FQGNSA in the germline V gene. CDR3 length equals 14 residues. Trimming took off 4 bases at V and 2 bases at J, with 9 bases between the two ends. The CDR3 DNA sequence: TGTGCCAGCAGCTCCGACGGGGGCAATCAGCCCCAGCATTTT. Translated: CASSSDGGNQPQHF.

This clone came up once. This sequence joins TRBV6-1 and TRBJ2-7; TRBD2 aligns across 7 bases. The CDR3 consists of 15 residues. The junction had 7 bases not matched to a gene; V was cut back by 3 bases and J by 2 bases. Per germline, CDR1 MNHNS and CDR2 SASEGT. The DNA of the CDR3 is TGTGCCAGCAGTGAGGGTCAGGGACTACCCTACGAGCAGTACTTC. Residues: CASSEGQGLPYEQYF.

The chain has TRBV5-1 and TRBJ2-7; 9 bases map to TRBD1. The germline CDR1 and CDR2 sequences are SGHRS and YFSETQ. CDR3 size: 15 residues. The V gene end was trimmed by 5 bases and the J gene end by 0 bases; junction bases not matched to a gene: 6. The CDR3 coding sequence is TGCGCCAGCAGTAGGGACAGGGAGAGCTCCTACGAGCAGTACTTC. Its translation is CASSRDRESSYEQYF.

This rearrangement joins TRBV6-2 or TRBV6-3 to TRBJ2-7, with 7 bases fitting TRBD2. The V and J ends lost 2 bases and 0 bases, in that order; junction bases with no gene match: 4. The V gene's germline CDR1 is MNHEY and CDR2 SVGEGT. The CDR3 loop spans 15 amino acids. In DNA, the CDR3 is TGTGCCAGCAGTTACGAAGCGGGGAGCTCCTACGAGCAGTACTTC. Its protein is CASSYEAGSSYEQYF.

This rearrangement joins TRBV4-3 to TRBJ2-7; 8 bases fit TRBD1. Germline V CDR1 and CDR2: LGHNA, YSLEER. V trimming: 4 bases; J trimming: 3 bases; junction bases outside the gene matches: 5. The CDR3 totals 14 residues. The CDR3 DNA reads as TGCGCCAGCAGCCCAGGACAGGGCCTCTACGAGCAGTACTTC. Protein sequence: CASSPGQGLYEQYF.

In this sample, this clone turned up a few times. The chain has TRBV25-1 and TRBJ1-6; 7 bases fit TRBD1. Trimming cost V 5 bases and J 7 bases; bases outside gene matches: 5. From germline, CDR1 is MGHDK and CDR2 SYGVNS. There are 14 residues in the CDR3. CDR3 residues: CASSQNRGNSPLHF. The CDR3 region has the DNA TGTGCCAGCAGTCAAAACAGGGGAAATTCACCCCTCCACTTT.

CDR3 in DNA: TGTGCCAGCACTCGGGGAGAGAACACTGAAGCTTTCTTT. Translation gives CASTRGENTEAFF. This rearrangement joins TRBV2 to TRBJ1-1; D is undetermined. Germline-derived CDR1 and CDR2 are SNHLY and FYNNEI. V shed 7 bases and J shed 1 base, with 10 bases lying between them. The CDR3 runs to 13 residues.

V gene TRBV11-2 combines with J gene TRBJ2-2; 16 bases align to TRBD2. The CDR3 runs 19 residues. Germline loops: CDR1 SGHAT, CDR2 FQNNGV. V lost 2 bases, J lost 4 bases, and 7 bases stayed unmatched. The CDR3 coding sequence is TGTGCCAGCAGCTTAAGGGGACTAGCGGGGGGGCCGAGCACCGGGGAGCTGTTTTTT. Translated, it gives CASSLRGLAGGPSTGELFF.

This clone was recorded only once. This sequence joins TRBV7-2 and TRBJ2-1, with 8 bases identical to TRBD1. This CDR3 comprises 14 residues. The germline V gene has CDR1 SGHTA and CDR2 FQGNSA. V was clipped by 10 bases and J by 5 bases; unmatched bases: 10. The CDR3 loop is CATASQGADNEQFF. The CDR3 DNA reads TGTGCCACCGCGTCTCAGGGGGCGGACAATGAGCAGTTCTTC.

This clone was seen only once. This chain uses TRBV27 with TRBJ2-2, with D possibly TRBD1 on 6 matching bases. V was cut by 5 bases and J by 1 base, with 14 bases left in between. Looked up from germline, CDR1 is MNHEY and CDR2 is SMNVEV (reference sequence). The CDR3 is 16 amino acids. CDR3 region: CASSPFVTGNTGELFF. In DNA form, the CDR3 reads TGTGCCAGCAGTCCCTTCGTGACAGGGAACACCGGGGAGCTGTTTTTT.

J is TRBJ1-1 and V is TRBV7-2, with D perhaps matching TRBD1 (6 bases). CDR1 is SGHTA and CDR2 is FQGNSA in the germline V gene. This CDR3 region has 13 residues. The ends were cut back, 4 bases at V and 1 base at J, with 7 bases in the middle. CDR3 sequence: CASSSGQNTEAFF. In nucleotides, the CDR3 is TGTGCCAGCAGCTCGGGACAGAACACTGAAGCTTTCTTT.

The chain uses TRBV7-9 and TRBJ1-1; the D gene is possibly TRBD1 (6 bases). The CDR3 sequence is 17 residues long. Between the trimmed V and J ends, which lost 4 bases and 1 base, there was a span of 19 bases. In germline, CDR1 is SEHNR, CDR2 FQNEAQ (reference sequence). CDR3 sequence (DNA): TGTGCCAGCAGCTCTCCTACAGGGAAGGAGCGGAACACTGAAGCTTTCTTT. This encodes CASSSPTGKERNTEAFF.

This rearrangement joins TRBV2 to TRBJ1-2; possible D gene TRBD1, 6 bases. Germline V CDR1 and CDR2: SNHLY, FYNNEI. This CDR3 region has 14 residues. Trimming stripped 9 bases from V and 4 bases from J, with 18 bases between. Written as DNA, the CDR3 is TGTGCCAGTGAAAAAGGGGGTAGGGCCTATGGCTACACCTTC. Protein sequence: CASEKGGRAYGYTF. The full variable domain, in which reference TRBV2 and TRBJ1-2 provide the parts outside the CDR3, is EPEVTQTPSHQVTQMGQEVILRCVPISNHLYFYWYRQILGQKVEFLVSFYNNEISEKSEIFDDQFSVERPDGSNFTLKIRSTKLEDSAMYFCASEKGGRAYGYTFGSGTRLTVV.

The genes are TRBV25-1 and TRBJ2-7, with TRBD1 matching over 10 bases. CDR3 length: 15 amino acids. CDR1 is MGHDK, CDR2 SYGVNS, per germline. V trimming: 3 bases; J trimming: 3 bases; junction bases outside the gene matches: 5. CDR3: CASSDPGQGRYEQYF. The CDR3 region has the DNA TGTGCCAGCAGTGACCCGGGACAGGGGCGCTACGAGCAGTACTTC.

This clone was observed a few times. The chain has TRBV24-1 and TRBJ2-7; D not resolved. The CDR3 runs to 12 residues. Germline V gene sequence: CDR1 KGHDR, CDR2 SFDVKD. The chain's CDR3 is CANRVGSYEQYF. CDR3 DNA: TGTGCTAACCGGGTCGGGTCCTACGAGCAGTACTTC.

J is TRBJ2-7 and V is TRBV7-2, with D possibly TRBD1 on 6 matching bases. The germline V gene encodes CDR1 SGHTA and CDR2 FQGNSA. The CDR3 totals 15 residues. V lost 0 bases to trimming and J lost 4 bases, with 13 bases between them. The CDR3 DNA reads as TGTGCCAGCAGCTTAGCTTGGGGGCGGACTTACGAGCAGTACTTC. This encodes CASSLAWGRTYEQYF.

CDR3 region: CASSPSGQQATYEQYF. For the CDR3, the DNA is TGTGCCAGCAGCCCATCGGGCCAACAGGCAACCTACGAGCAGTACTTC. The V and J genes are TRBV4-2 and TRBJ2-7, with TRBD1 as a possible D gene (5 bases). The CDR3 is 16 amino acids. Germline V gene data show CDR1 as LGHNA and CDR2 as YNFKEQ. The V gene lost 4 bases and the J gene lost 2 bases, with 18 bases spanning the gap.

This CDR3 is CASSLEGANQPQHF. Written as DNA, the CDR3 is TGTGCCAGCTCCCTAGAAGGAGCTAATCAGCCCCAGCATTTT. This chain links TRBV18 with TRBJ1-5; unclear D gene. The V end lost 6 bases, the J end lost 4 bases, and 13 bases lay between the germline ends. Germline CDR1 is KGHSH and CDR2 is LQKENI. This CDR3 has 14 amino acids.

The chain uses TRBV19 and TRBJ2-2; D is undetermined. Trimming cost V 3 bases and J 3 bases, with 11 bases left between them. CDR1 LNHDA and CDR2 SQIVND come from the germline V gene (reference sequence). There are 15 residues in the CDR3. The CDR3 sequence is CASSMSAFHTGELFF. The CDR3 region has the DNA TGTGCCAGTAGTATGTCAGCGTTCCACACCGGGGAGCTGTTTTTT.

V usage is TRBV6-5 and J usage is TRBJ1-5, with D perhaps TRBD1 (5 bases). Germline loops: CDR1 MNHEY, CDR2 SVGAGI. The CDR3 sequence is 14 residues long. V lost 6 bases and J 6 bases, leaving 15 bases between the germline ends. The CDR3, as DNA: TGTGCCAGCAGACTCAACGGGGGGAGTCAGCCCCAGCATTTT. Translating it yields CASRLNGGSQPQHF.